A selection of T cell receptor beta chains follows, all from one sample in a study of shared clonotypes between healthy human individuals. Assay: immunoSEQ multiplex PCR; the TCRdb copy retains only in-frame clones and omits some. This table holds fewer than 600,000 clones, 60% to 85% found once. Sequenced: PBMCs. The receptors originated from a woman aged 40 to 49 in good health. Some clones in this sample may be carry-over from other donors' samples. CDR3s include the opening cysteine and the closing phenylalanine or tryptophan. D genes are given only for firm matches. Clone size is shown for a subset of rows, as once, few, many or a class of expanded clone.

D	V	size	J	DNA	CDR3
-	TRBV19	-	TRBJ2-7	TGTGCCAGTAGTACAAACCCCGATTCCTACGAGCAGTACTTC	CASSTNPDSYEQYF
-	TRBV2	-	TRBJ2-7	TGTGCCAGCAGTGAAGTGGGATACGAGCAGTACTTC	CASSEVGYEQYF
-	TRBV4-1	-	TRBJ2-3	TGCGCCAGCAGCCAAGATGAGACGGGAGTGACAGATACGCAGTATTTT	CASSQDETGVTDTQYF
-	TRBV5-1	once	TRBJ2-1	TGCGCCAGCAGCCCGGGGGTGGCGGCCACCTCCTACAATGAGCAGTTCTTC	CASSPGVAATSYNEQFF
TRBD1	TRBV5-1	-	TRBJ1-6	TGCGCCAGCAGCTTGGAAGGGGGCCTTTATTCACCCCTCCACTTT	CASSLEGGLYSPLHF
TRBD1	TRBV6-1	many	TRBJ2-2	TGTGCCAGCAGTGCCTCGTCGGACAGGGCGGCCGGGGAGCTGTTTTTT	CASSASSDRAAGELFF
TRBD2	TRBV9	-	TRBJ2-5	TGTGCCAGCGGACGGACTAGCGCATTCCAAGAGACCCAGTACTTC	CASGRTSAFQETQYF
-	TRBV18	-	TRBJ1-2	TGTGCCAGCTCCAACAGAGCTAACTATGGCTACACCTTC	CASSNRANYGYTF
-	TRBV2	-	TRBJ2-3	TGTGCCAGCATGCGAGGCGCAGATACGCAGTATTTT	CASMRGADTQYF
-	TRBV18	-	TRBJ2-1	TGTGCCAGCTCACCACGCGACAGGCCAACCGACAATGAGCAGTTCTTC	CASSPRDRPTDNEQFF
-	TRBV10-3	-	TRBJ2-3	TGTGCCATCAGTGAGTCGAAAATTGGAACAGATACGCAGTATTTT	CAISESKIGTDTQYF
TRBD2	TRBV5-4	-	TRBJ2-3	TGTGCCAGCAGCCCGCCGGGGAGCGGGAGGACCACAGATACGCAGTATTTT	CASSPPGSGRTTDTQYF
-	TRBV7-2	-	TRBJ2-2	TGTGCCAGCAGCTTAGCGGCAGGGGCTGTTGACACCGGGGAGCTGTTTTTT	CASSLAAGAVDTGELFF
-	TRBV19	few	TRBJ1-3	TGTGCCAGTAGTTACGGATGGTCCGCTGGAAACACCATATATTTT	CASSYGWSAGNTIYF
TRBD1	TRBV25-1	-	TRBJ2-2	TGTGCCAGCAGTGAATGGGACAGGGCAGGTCCCGGGGAGCTGTTTTTT	CASSEWDRAGPGELFF
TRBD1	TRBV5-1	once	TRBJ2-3	TGCGCCAGCAGCGGTCGGGACAGGGCCACAGATACGCAGTATTTT	CASSGRDRATDTQYF
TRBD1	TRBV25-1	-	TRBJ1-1	TGTGCCAAACAGGGGGCGAGAAGCACTGAAGCTTTCTTT	CAKQGARSTEAFF
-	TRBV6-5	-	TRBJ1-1	TGTGCCAGCAGTTGGCGGACCTCCGGCACTGAAGCTTTCTTT	CASSWRTSGTEAFF
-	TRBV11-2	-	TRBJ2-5	TGTGCCAGCAGCTTTGGGGGGCGAACCCCGACCCAGTACTTC	CASSFGGRTPTQYF
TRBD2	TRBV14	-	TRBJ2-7	TGTGCCAGCTCCCTAGGACTAGCGGGCTACGAGCAGTACTTC	CASSLGLAGYEQYF
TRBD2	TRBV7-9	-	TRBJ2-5	TGTGCCAGCAGCTCTTGGGTTAGCGGGGGGCAAGAGACCCAGTACTTC	CASSSWVSGGQETQYF
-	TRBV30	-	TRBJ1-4	TGTGCCTGGAGTTATAGGGCAGGCGAGGGAGAAAAACTGTTTTTT	CAWSYRAGEGEKLFF
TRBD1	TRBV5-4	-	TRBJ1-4	TGTGCCAGCAGTCGGACAGGGCGTGATGAAAAACTGTTTTTT	CASSRTGRDEKLFF
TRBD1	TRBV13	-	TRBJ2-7	TGTGCCAGCAGCCCTGGGACAGCCTTACCCGGTGAGCAGTACTTC	CASSPGTALPGEQYF
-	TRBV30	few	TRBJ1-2	TGTGCCTGGAGTACCGGATCCTATGGCTACACCTTC	CAWSTGSYGYTF
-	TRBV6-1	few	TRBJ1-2	TGTGCCAGCAGTGATTCAGGGGAGGATGGCTACACCTTC	CASSDSGEDGYTF
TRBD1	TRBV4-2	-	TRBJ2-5	TGTGCCAGCAGCCCAAACAGACAGGGGGCGGCGGAGACCCAGTACTTC	CASSPNRQGAAETQYF
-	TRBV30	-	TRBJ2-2	TGTGCCTGGAGGGGCGCGTCGAACACCGGGGAGCTGTTTTTT	CAWRGASNTGELFF
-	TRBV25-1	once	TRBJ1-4	TGTGCCAGCAGTGCCTTCTACAGTGCTAATGAAAAACTGTTTTTT	CASSAFYSANEKLFF
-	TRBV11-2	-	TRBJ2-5	TGTGCCAGCAGCCCCTCGAATCCCGTAGAGACCCAGTACTTC	CASSPSNPVETQYF
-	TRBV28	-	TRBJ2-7	TGTGCCAGCAGGGATTTTGGAGGGGCTTCAATGTCCTACGAGCAGTACTTC	CASRDFGGASMSYEQYF
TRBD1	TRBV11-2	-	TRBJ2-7	TGTGCCAGCAGCTTAGGGACAGGATTCGAAACCTACGAGCAGTACTTC	CASSLGTGFETYEQYF
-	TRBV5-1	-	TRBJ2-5	TGCGCCAGCAGCTTGGCAGCGGAGGTAGAGACCCAGTACTTC	CASSLAAEVETQYF
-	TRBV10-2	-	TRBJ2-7	TGCGCCAGCAGTGATAGGGGCCTCTACGAGCAGTACTTC	CASSDRGLYEQYF
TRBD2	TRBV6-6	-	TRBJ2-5	TGTGCCAGCAGTAACACCCGATTGAGGGGAGGGGAGACCCAGTACTTC	CASSNTRLRGGETQYF
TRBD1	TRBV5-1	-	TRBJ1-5	TGCGCCAGCAGCCCAGGGACAGGGGGGTTCAGCAATCAGCCCCAGCATTTT	CASSPGTGGFSNQPQHF
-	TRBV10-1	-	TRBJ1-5	TGCGCCAGCAGTGAGAGGGCCGAATATAGCAATCAGCCCCAGCATTTT	CASSERAEYSNQPQHF
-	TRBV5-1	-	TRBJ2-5	TGCGCCAGCAGCTTAGAGGATCGGTTTCAAGAGACCCAGTACTTC	CASSLEDRFQETQYF
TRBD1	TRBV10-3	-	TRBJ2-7	TGTGCCATCAACCCCGGACAGGGTCTGAACGAGCAGTACTTC	CAINPGQGLNEQYF
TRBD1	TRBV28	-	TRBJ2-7	TGTGCCAGCAAACTAGACAGGGGAGTCGGCGAGCAGTACTTC	CASKLDRGVGEQYF
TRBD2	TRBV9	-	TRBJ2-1	TGTGCCAGCAGCCAGGGGGGCGGGAGGGCCAGGAATGAGCAGTTCTTC	CASSQGGGRARNEQFF
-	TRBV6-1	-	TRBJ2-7	TGTGCCAGCACCTCAGGGGAAAGTGGGTCCTACGAGCAGTACTTC	CASTSGESGSYEQYF
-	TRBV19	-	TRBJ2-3	TGTGCCAGTAGTAGACGCAGCAGGGAAGATACGCAGTATTTT	CASSRRSREDTQYF
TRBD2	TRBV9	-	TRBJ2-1	TGTGCCAGCAGCAGTATCCCCCCGGGACTAGCCAAGAGCTCCTACAATGAGCAGTTCTTC	CASSSIPPGLAKSSYNEQFF
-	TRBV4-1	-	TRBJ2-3	TGCGCCAGCAGCCGGACGCCCTGGGGTCTCGGTAGCACAGATACGCAGTATTTT	CASSRTPWGLGSTDTQYF
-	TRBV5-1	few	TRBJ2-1	TGCGCCAGCAGCTTGAGTCCCTCCTACAATGAGCAGTTCTTC	CASSLSPSYNEQFF
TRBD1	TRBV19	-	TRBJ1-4	TGTGCCAGTGGGACAGGACTTAATGAAAAACTGTTTTTT	CASGTGLNEKLFF
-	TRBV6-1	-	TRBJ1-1	TGTGCCAGCAGTGAACAGGGTATGAACACTGAAGCTTTCTTT	CASSEQGMNTEAFF
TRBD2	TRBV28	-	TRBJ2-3	TGTGCCAGCAGTTTTGTAGGACTAGCGGGAGTCACAGATACGCAGTATTTT	CASSFVGLAGVTDTQYF
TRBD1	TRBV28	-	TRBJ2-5	TGTGCCAGCAGATGGACAGGGAAGGAACAAGAGACCCAGTACTTC	CASRWTGKEQETQYF
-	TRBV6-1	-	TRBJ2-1	TGTGCCAGCAGCCGGGCTAGTTGGCCTTACAATGAGCAGTTCTTC	CASSRASWPYNEQFF